This entry lists 3 T cell receptor beta chains sequenced from one sample in a study of cytomegalovirus exposure and HLA in healthy donors. Primers: 60 Vbeta forward and 13 Jbeta reverse. The repertoire was sequenced with immunoSEQ multiplex PCR; TCRdb's copy has only in-frame clones and lacks some. The table records under 150,000 clones, roughly four fifths of them present only once. The sequenced sample was PBMCs. These receptors were obtained from a male donor in good health and CMV-seropositive.

The CDR3 loop is CASSPPAEGGGYTF. DNA for the CDR3: TGTGCCAGTAGTCCTCCCGCGGAGGGCGGAGGCTACACCTTC. The V gene is TRBV19, the J gene TRBJ1-2; D uncertain. Germline loops: CDR1 LNHDA, CDR2 SQIVND (reference sequence). V lost 5 bases and J lost 8, with 18 bases in between. The CDR3 sequence is 14 residues long. Full variable domain (rest looked up from reference TRBV19 and TRBJ1-2): DGGITQSPKYLFRKEGQNVTLSCEQNLNHDAMYWYRQDPGQGLRLIYYSQIVNDFQKGDIAEGYSVSREKKESFPLTVTSAQKNPTAFYLCASSPPAEGGGYTFGSGTRLTVV.

This clone was observed a single time. In nucleotides, the CDR3 is TGTGCCAGCAGCTCTAGCGGACTAGGCGGACGAGAGACCCAGTACTTC. This gives the protein CASSSSGLGGRETQYF. The chain employs TRBV5-6 and TRBJ2-5, with 7 nucleotides matching TRBD2. Germline CDR1 and CDR2: SGHDT and YYEEEE. The CDR3 extends over 16 amino acids. The J segment lost 4 bases and the V segment lost 3 bases, leaving 12 bases of the junction unmatched.

The chain combines TRBV19 with TRBJ2-7, with 7 bases identical to TRBD2. The CDR3 runs to 13 residues. V shed 6 bases, J shed 5 bases, and the junction held 7 bases outside the gene matches. CDR1 and CDR2 (germline): LNHDA, SQIVND (reference sequence). Here the CDR3 DNA reads TGTGCCAGTAGCCAGCGGGATCCCCACGAGCAGTACTTC. This encodes CASSQRDPHEQYF. Full variable domain (remainder filled in from reference TRBV19 and TRBJ2-7): DGGITQSPKYLFRKEGQNVTLSCEQNLNHDAMYWYRQDPGQGLRLIYYSQIVNDFQKGDIAEGYSVSREKKESFPLTVTSAQKNPTAFYLCASSQRDPHEQYFGPGTRLTVT.